This T cell receptor beta chain was retrieved from a study of blood T cell repertoires in COVID-19. Turning to the study itself: Acute and convalescent COVID-19 specimens originated in the United States, Italy and Spain. The cDNA or gDNA used as material had been derived from T cells, B-cell-depleted T cells, or PBMCs.

The CDR3 has 18 residues. Original handling: Cell counts per sample came from amplifying reference gene primers. Profiled with immunoSEQ multiplex PCR; TCRdb holds only in-frame clones, not every one. The V and J calls and clone size come from that table; D and trimming were worked out from the DNA. This table holds about 110,000 clones, 70% to 90% found once. V gene TRBV21-1 combines with J gene TRBJ2-2; the table's D call TRBD2 went unverified against the DNA. TRBV21-1 is reported as a pseudogene. Sequenced sample: peripheral blood. The sequence derives from a human donor in a cohort sampled during active COVID-19. The CDR3: CASGTSGRVLRGPGELFF. The CDR3 nucleotides are TGTGCCAGCGGGACTAGCGGGAGGGTATTACGTGGTCCCGGGGAGCTGTTTTTT.